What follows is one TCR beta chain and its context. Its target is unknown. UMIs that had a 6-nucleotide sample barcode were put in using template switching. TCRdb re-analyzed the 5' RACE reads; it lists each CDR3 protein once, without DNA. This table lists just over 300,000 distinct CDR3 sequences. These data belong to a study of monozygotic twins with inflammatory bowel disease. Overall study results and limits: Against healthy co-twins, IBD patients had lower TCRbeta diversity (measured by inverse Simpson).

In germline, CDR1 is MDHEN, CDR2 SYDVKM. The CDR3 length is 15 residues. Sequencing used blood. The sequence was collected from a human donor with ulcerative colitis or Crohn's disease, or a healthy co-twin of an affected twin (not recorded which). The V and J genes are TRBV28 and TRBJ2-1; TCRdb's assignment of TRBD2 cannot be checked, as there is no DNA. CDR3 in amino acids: CASTFGGKNGNEQFF. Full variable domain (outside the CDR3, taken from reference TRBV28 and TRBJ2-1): DVKVTQSSRYLVKRTGEKVFLECVQDMDHENMFWYRQDPGLGLRLIYFSYDVKMKEKGDIPEGYSVSREKKERFSLILESASTNQTSMYLCASTFGGKNGNEQFFGPGTRLTVL.